This TCR beta chain stems from a study of T-cell reconstitution after alpha-beta-depleted transplantation in children. A note on this clonotype: Its antigen is currently unknown.

A library of TCRbeta sequences, prepared with unique molecular identifiers, was generated. MiXCR, run by TCRdb on the PCR reads, gives a single entry per CDR3 protein. This table holds around 440,000 distinct CDR3 sequences, under 12% found once. The germline CDR1 and CDR2 sequences are SGHAT and FQNNGV. CDR3 length equals 20 residues. The V and J ends lost 5 bases and 2 bases, in that order; junction bases with no gene match: 14. Whole-study results and caveats: Roughly two months post-transplant, alpha-beta T cells reportedly originated from several hundred graft clones that had expanded. The high TCRbeta diversity at day 60 in some patients came from surviving recipient T cells and thymic progenitors. It was newly produced T cells that mostly accounted for T-cell counts and diversity one year after transplant.

Sequencing used PBMCs, obtained before TCRalphabeta/CD19-depleted stem cell transplant. The J gene is TRBJ2-3, the V gene TRBV11-2; 15 bases line up with TRBD2. The sequence derives from a child aged 2 to 10 with inherited bone marrow failure, due to receive a stem cell transplant. The CDR3 DNA reads TGTGCCAGCAGCACAAGGACTAGCGGGAGGGTCGACACAACCACAGATACGCAGTATTTT. Amino acids: CASSTRTSGRVDTTTDTQYF.